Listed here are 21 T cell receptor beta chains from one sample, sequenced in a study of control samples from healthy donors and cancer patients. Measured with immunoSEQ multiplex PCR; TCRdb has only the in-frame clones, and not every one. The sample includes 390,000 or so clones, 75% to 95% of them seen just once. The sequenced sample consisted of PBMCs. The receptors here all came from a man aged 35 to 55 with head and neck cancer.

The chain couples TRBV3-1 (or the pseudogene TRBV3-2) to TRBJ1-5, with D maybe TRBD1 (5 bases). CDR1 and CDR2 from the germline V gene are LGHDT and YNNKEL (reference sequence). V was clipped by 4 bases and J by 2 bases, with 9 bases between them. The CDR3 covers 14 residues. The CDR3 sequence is CASSLRGGNQPQHF. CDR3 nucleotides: TGTGCCAGCAGCCTTAGGGGAGGCAATCAGCCCCAGCATTTT.

CDR3 in DNA: TGTGCCACCAGTGATCCGGGACCCGAGGGATCCAAAGAGACCCAGTACTTC. Protein product: CATSDPGPEGSKETQYF. The chain couples TRBV24-1 to TRBJ2-5; D is tentatively TRBD1 or TRBD2 (5 bases each). Deletions cut 3 bases from V and 3 bases from J, with 19 bases between. The germline gives CDR1 KGHDR, CDR2 SFDVKD. CDR3 length equals 17 residues.

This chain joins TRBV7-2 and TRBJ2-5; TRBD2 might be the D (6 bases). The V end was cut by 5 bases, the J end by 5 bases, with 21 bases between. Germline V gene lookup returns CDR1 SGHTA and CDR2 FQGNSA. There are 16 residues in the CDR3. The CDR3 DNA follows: TGTGCCAGCAGCCCAGGTATCCAGCGGGTAGGGGAGACCCAGTACTTC. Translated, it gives CASSPGIQRVGETQYF.

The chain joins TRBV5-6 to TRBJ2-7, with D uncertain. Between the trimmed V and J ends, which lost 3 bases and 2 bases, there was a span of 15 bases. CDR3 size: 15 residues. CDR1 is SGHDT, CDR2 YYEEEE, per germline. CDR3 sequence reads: CASSYRPRFAYEQYF. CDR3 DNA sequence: TGTGCCAGCAGCTACCGACCGAGGTTCGCCTACGAGCAGTACTTC.

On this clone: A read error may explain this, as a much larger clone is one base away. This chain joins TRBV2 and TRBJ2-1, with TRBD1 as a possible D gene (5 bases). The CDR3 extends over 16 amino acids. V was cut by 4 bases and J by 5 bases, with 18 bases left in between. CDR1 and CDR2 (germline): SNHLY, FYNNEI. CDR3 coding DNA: TGTGCCAGCAGTGTAGGGTGGCAGGGTTCCGACAATGAGCAGTTCTTC. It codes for CASSVGWQGSDNEQFF.

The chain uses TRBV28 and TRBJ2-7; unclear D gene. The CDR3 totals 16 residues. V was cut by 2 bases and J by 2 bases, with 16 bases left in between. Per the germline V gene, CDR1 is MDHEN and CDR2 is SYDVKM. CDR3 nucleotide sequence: TGTGCCAGCAGTTTAGTAGGTCTCGGGCGGACCTACGAGCAGTACTTC. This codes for CASSLVGLGRTYEQYF.

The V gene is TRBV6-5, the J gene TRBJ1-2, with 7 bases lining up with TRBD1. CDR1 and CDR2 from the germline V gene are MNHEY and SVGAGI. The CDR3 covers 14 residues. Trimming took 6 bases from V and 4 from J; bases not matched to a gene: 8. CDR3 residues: CASRGQLQIYGYTF. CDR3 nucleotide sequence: TGTGCCAGCAGGGGACAGTTACAAATCTATGGCTACACCTTC.

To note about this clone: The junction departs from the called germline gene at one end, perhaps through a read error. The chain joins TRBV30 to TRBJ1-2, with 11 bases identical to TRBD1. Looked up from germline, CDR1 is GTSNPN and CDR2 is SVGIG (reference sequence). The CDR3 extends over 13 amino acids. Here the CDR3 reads CAWSPGQGGWFAF. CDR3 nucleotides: TGTGCCTGGAGCCCGGGACAGGGGGGGTGGTTCGCCTTC. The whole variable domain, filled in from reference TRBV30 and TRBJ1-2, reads SQTIHQWPATLVQPVGSPLSLECTVEGTSNPNLYWYRQAAGRGLQLLFYSVGIGQISSEVPQNLSASRPQDRQFILSSKKLLLSDSGFYLCAWSPGQGGWFAFGSGTRLTVV.

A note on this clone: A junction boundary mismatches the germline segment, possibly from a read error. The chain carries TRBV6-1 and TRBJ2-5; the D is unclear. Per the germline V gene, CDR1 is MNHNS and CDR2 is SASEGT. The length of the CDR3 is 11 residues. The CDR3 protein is CASGEEETQYF. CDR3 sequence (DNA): TGTGCCAGCGGTGAGGAGGAGACCCAGTACTTC.

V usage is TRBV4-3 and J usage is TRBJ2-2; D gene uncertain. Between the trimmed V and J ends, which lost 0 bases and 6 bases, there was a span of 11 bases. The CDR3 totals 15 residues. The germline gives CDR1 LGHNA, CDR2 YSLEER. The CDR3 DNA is TGCGCCAGCAGCCAAGAGGGTCGGAGTTCCGGGGAGCTGTTTTTT. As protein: CASSQEGRSSGELFF.

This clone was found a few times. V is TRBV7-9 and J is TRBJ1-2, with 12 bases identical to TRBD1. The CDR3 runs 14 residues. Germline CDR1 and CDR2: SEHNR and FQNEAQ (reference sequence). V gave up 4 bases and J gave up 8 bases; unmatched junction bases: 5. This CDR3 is CASSSGDRGQGYTF. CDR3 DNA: TGTGCCAGCAGCTCAGGGGACAGGGGGCAGGGCTACACCTTC.

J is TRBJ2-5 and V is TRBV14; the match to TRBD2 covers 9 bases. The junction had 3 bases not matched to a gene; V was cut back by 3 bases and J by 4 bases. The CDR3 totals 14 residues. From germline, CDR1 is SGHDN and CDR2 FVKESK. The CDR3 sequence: CASSHVSGGETQYF. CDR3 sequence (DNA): TGTGCCAGCAGCCACGTTAGCGGGGGAGAGACCCAGTACTTC.

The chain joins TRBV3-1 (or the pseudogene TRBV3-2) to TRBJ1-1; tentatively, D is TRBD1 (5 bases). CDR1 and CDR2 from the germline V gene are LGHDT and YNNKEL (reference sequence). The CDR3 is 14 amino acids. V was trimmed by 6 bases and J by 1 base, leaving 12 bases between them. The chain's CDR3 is CASRQPGENTEAFF. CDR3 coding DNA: TGTGCCAGCAGACAACCGGGGGAGAACACTGAAGCTTTCTTT.

CDR3 DNA sequence: TGTGCCATCAGTGAAGGAGAAAGGGGTAACTATGGCTACACCTTC. Protein sequence: CAISEGERGNYGYTF. The chain couples TRBV10-3 to TRBJ1-2; TRBD1 is a possible D gene (5 bases). CDR1 is ENHRY and CDR2 is SYGVKD in the germline V gene. Between the trimmed V and J ends, which lost 3 bases and 1 base, there was a span of 12 bases. CDR3 length: 15 amino acids.

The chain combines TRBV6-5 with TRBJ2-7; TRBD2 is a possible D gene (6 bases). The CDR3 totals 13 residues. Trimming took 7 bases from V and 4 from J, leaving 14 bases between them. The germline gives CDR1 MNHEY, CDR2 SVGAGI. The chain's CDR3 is CASKEGLGYEQYF. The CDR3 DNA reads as TGTGCCAGCAAGGAGGGGTTGGGGTACGAGCAGTACTTC.

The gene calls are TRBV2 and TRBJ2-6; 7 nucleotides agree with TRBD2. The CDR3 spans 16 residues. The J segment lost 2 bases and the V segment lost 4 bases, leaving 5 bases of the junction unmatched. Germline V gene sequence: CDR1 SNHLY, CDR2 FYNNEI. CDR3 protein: CASSGAAGAGANVLTF. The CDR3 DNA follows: TGTGCCAGCAGTGGGGCGGCGGGGGCTGGGGCCAACGTCCTGACTTTC.

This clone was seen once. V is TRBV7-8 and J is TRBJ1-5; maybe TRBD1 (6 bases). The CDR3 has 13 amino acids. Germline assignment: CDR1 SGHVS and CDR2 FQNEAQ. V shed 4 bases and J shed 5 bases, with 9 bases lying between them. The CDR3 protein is CASSWGPDQPQHF. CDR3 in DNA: TGTGCCAGCAGCTGGGGGCCAGATCAGCCCCAGCATTTT.

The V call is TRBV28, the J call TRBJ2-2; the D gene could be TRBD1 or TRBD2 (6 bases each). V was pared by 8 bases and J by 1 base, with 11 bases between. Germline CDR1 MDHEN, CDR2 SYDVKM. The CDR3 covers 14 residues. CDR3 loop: CASRGTLNTGELFF. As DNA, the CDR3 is TGTGCCAGCCGCGGGACATTGAACACCGGGGAGCTGTTTTTT.

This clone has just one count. CDR3 bases: TGTGCCAGTAGTATGCCCGGGACAATCGGAAACACCATATATTTT. It translates to CASSMPGTIGNTIYF. The J gene is TRBJ1-3, the V gene TRBV19, with a possible D match to TRBD1 (6 bases). V was clipped by 3 bases and J by 4 bases, with 13 bases between them. Germline V gene sequence: CDR1 LNHDA, CDR2 SQIVND (reference sequence). This CDR3 spans 15 amino acids.

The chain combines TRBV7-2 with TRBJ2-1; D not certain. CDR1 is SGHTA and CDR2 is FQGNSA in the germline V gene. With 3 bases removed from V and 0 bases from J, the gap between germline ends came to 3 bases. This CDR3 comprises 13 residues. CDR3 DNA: TGTGCCAGCAGCTTTGACTCCTACAATGAGCAGTTCTTC. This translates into CASSFDSYNEQFF.

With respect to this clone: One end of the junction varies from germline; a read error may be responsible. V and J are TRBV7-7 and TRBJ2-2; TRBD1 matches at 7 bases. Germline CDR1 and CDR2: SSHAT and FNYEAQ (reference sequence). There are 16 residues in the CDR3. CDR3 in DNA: TGTGCTAGCAGCCCCAGCCTAGGGGGCAACACCGGGGAGCTGTTTTTT. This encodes CASSPSLGGNTGELFF.